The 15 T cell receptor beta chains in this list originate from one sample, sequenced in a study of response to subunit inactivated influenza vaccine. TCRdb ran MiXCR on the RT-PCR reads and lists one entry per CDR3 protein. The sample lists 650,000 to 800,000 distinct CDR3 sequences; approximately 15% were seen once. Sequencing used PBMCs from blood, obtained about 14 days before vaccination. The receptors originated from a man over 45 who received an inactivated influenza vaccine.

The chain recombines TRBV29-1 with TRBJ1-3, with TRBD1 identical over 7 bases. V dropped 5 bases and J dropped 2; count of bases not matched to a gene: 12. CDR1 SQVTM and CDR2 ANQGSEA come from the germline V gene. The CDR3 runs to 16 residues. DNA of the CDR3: TGCAGCGTTACGACTCTCTCCGACAGGGCTGGAAACACCATATATTTT. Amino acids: CSVTTLSDRAGNTIYF.

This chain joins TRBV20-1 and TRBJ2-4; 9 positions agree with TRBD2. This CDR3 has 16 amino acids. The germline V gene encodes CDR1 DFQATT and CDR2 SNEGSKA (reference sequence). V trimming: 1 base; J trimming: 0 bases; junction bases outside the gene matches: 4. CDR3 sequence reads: CSARGLADIAKNIQYF. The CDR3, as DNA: TGCAGTGCTAGAGGACTAGCGGACATAGCCAAAAACATTCAGTACTTC.

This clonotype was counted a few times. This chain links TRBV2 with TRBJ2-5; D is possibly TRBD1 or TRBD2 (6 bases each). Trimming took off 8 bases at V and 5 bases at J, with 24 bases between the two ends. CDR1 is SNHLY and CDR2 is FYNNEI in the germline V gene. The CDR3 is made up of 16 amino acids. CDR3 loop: CASVEGQTWRGETQYF. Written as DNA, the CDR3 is TGTGCCAGCGTGGAAGGGCAAACCTGGAGGGGGGAGACCCAGTACTTC. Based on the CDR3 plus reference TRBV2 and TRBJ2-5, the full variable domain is EPEVTQTPSHQVTQMGQEVILRCVPISNHLYFYWYRQILGQKVEFLVSFYNNEISEKSEIFDDQFSVERPDGSNFTLKIRSTKLEDSAMYFCASVEGQTWRGETQYFGPGTRLLVL.

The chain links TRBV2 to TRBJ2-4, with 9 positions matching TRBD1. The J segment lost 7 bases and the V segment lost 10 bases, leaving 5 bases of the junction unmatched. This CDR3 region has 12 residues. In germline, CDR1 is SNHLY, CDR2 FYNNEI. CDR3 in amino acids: CATSGQGNIQYF. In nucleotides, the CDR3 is TGTGCCACCTCAGGACAGGGGAACATTCAGTACTTC.

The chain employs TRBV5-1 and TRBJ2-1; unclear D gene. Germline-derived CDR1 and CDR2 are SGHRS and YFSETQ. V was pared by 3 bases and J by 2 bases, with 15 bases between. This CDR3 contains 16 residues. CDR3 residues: CASSWKGNNPYNEQFF. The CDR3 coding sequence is TGCGCCAGCAGCTGGAAAGGGAACAACCCCTACAATGAGCAGTTCTTC.

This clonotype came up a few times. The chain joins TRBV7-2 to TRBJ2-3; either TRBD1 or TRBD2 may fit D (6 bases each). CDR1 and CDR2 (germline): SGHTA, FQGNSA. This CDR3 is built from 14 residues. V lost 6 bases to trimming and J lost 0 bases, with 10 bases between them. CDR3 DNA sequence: TGTGCCAGCAGAACAGGGACTAGCACAGATACGCAGTATTTT. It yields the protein CASRTGTSTDTQYF.

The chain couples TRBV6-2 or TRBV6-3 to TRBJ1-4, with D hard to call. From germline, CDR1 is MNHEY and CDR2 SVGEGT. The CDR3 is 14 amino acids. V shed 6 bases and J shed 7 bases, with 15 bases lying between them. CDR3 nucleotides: TGTGCCAGCAGGGCCTTTGCACGGGGTGAAAAACTGTTTTTT. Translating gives CASRAFARGEKLFF.

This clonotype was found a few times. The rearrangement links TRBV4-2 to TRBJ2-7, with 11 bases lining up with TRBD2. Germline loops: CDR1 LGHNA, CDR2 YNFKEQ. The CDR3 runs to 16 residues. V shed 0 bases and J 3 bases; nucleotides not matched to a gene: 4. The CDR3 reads CASSQELAGAHYEQYF. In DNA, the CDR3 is TGTGCCAGCAGCCAAGAACTAGCGGGGGCCCACTACGAGCAGTACTTC.

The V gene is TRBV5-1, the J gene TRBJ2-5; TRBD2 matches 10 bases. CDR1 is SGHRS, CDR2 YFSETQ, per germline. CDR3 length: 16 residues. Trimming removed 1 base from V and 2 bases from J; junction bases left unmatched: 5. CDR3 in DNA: TGCGCCAGCAGCTTGCTAGCGGGGGCCGTTCAAGAGACCCAGTACTTC. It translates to CASSLLAGAVQETQYF.

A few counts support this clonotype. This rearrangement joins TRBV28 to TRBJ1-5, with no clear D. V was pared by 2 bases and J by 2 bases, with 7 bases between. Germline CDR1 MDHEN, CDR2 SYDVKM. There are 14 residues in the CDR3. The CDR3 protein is CASSLELGNQPQHF. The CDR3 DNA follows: TGTGCCAGCAGTTTAGAACTTGGCAATCAGCCCCAGCATTTT.

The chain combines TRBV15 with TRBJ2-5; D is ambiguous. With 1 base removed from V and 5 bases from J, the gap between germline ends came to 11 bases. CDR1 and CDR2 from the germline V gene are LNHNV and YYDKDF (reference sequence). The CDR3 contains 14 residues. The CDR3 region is CATSRGSQGETQYF. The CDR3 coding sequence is TGTGCCACCAGCAGAGGTAGTCAAGGGGAGACCCAGTACTTC.

The chain's CDR3 is CASSQDPRDEQYF. The CDR3 DNA sequence: TGTGCCAGCAGCCAAGACCCCAGGGACGAGCAGTACTTC. The V gene is TRBV4-2, the J gene TRBJ2-7; D perhaps matches TRBD1 (5 bases). The germline V and J ends were trimmed by 0 bases and 5 bases, with 8 bases remaining between them. The CDR3 spans 13 residues. Per the germline V gene, CDR1 is LGHNA and CDR2 is YNFKEQ.

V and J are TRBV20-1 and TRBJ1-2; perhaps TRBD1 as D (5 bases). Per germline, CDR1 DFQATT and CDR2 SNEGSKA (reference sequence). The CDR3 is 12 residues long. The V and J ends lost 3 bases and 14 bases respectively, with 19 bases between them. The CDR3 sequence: CSASNSPGILTF. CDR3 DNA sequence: TGCAGTGCTAGTAATTCCCCAGGGATATTGACCTTC.

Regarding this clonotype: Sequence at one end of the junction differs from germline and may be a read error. CDR3 sequence: CASSAGTRDTEELFF. The CDR3 nucleotides are TGCGCCAGCAGCGCCGGGACTAGGGACACCGAGGAGCTGTTTTTT. The chain links TRBV5-1 to TRBJ2-2, with TRBD2 matching 8 bases. The length of the CDR3 is 15 residues. Per germline, CDR1 SGHRS and CDR2 YFSETQ. The whole variable domain, remainder taken from reference TRBV5-1 and TRBJ2-2, is KAGVTQTPRYLIKTRGQQVTLSCSPISGHRSVSWYQQTPGQGLQFLFEYFSETQRNKGNFPGRFSGRQFSNSRSEMNVSTLELGDSALYLCASSAGTRDTEELFFGEGSRLTVL.

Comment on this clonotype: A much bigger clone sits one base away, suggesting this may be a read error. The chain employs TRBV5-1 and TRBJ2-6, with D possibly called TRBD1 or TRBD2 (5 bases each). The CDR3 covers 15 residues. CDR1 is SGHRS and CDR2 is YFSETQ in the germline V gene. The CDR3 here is CASSLMGEGANVLSF. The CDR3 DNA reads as TGCGCCAGCAGCTTGATGGGGGAAGGGGCCAACGTCCTGAGTTTC.